This T cell receptor (beta chain) was obtained from a study of sequential checkpoint blockade in melanoma (dated by TCRdb to about 2019). As for the study more broadly: Patients were assigned by 1:1 randomization to either first-line nivolumab followed by ipilimumab (arm A) or ipilimumab followed by nivolumab (arm B). Both trial sequences were followed by maintenance nivolumab.

Inclusive of the bounding cysteine and phenylalanine, the CDR3 is 14 residues long. This entry keeps only the CDR3 DNA: 42 bases, framed from base 1. Trimming removed 5 bases from V and 4 bases from J, leaving 15 bases between the germline ends. CDR1 and CDR2 were assigned from the germline V gene (reference sequence) as WNHNN and SYGVQD. TCRbeta CDR3 regions were immunosequenced from genomic DNA with the immunoSEQ Assay. Genomic DNA was amplified by bias-controlled multiplex PCR before high-throughput sequencing. The source study handled its data this way. To quantify the absolute abundance of each unique TCRbeta CDR3 region, the sequences were collapsed and filtered. Clonality, defined as 1 minus Pielou's evenness, was calculated using only productive rearrangements. A previously published method was used to identify clones whose frequencies were significantly greater in on-treatment samples than in baseline samples. Not all clones reach the TCRdb copy of this immuneACCESS table, which keeps in-frame sequences only. Checked studies attribute under half of the gap to unresolved V genes and leave the rest unexplained. That table furnishes V, J and clone size, whereas the DNA furnished D and trimming. This sample has some 40,000 clones in its table, and about four fifths of those were observed once. Together, the top ten hold around 5.4% of the sample.

This specimen's treatment or condition label, interpreted: randomized to nivolumab then ipilimumab (arm A) or the reverse (arm B). None of the patients in the trial had previously been given DNA-damaging chemotherapy. Thawed PBMCs were sorted on a FACS Aria II flow cytometer to isolate live CD3+CD8+ cells negative for CD19 and CD56. CheckMate 064, a randomized, open-label phase II trial of sequential checkpoint blockade, was the source of the samples, all of which came from patients with melanoma. Peripheral blood mononuclear cells were collected by leukapheresis, purified with Ficoll-Paque, and frozen in human serum with about 9.6% DMSO. Immediately after sorting, the purity of sorted blood CD3+CD8+ cells was verified to be >95%, after which DNA was extracted. Details on this clone: Its recognized antigen is unknown. No qualities accompany the bases; no much larger clone lies one base away.

Results the study describes overall, beyond this receptor: The response-prediction model combining TCR metrics and mutation burden needs validation in larger, independent patient cohorts.

Source: CD8+ T cells sorted from blood (inferred from file names), taken from a patient given nivolumab and ipilimumab in sequence. The V and J segments used are TRBV10-1 and TRBJ2-7, and TRBD1 may be the D gene, going by 6 matching bases. This receptor was identified in a human donor with melanoma. In nucleotides, the sequence is TGCGCCAGCAGTTCGGGCCTAGGGGGTTACGAGCAGTACTTC. Its protein product is CASSSGLGGYEQYF.